These 22 T cell receptor beta chains were sequenced from one sample in a study of T-cell memory formation after mild COVID-19 (dated by TCRdb to the early 2020s). The receptor library was made with 5' RACE. The sequencing machine was an Illumina NovaSeq 6000. TCRdb reran the public reads through fastp at Q25 and MiXCR, keeping productive beta chains. Identical CDR3 proteins give one entry, which carries the most common genes and DNA. In all, the sample holds about 170,000 distinct CDR3 sequences, and under 15% of those were seen once. Approximately 3.4% of the sample rests with the top ten. What was sequenced was PBMCs or a T cell subset sorted from them (not recorded which). These receptors were collected from a young man who had mild COVID-19 (a few samples of this study predate the infection). The sample titles of this study are shuffled in the database, so cell type and time point are left out; the donor was told from shared clones.

The chain joins TRBV5-1 to TRBJ2-1, with 9 bases identical to TRBD2. The CDR3 has 15 residues. Unmatched junction bases numbered 8, after V lost 5 bases and J lost 5 bases. The germline V gene has CDR1 SGHRS and CDR2 YFSETQ. The CDR3 DNA follows: TGCGCCAGCAGTATCTTGGCTAGCGGGGACAATGAGCAGTTCTTC. Translation: CASSILASGDNEQFF.

This clonotype came up many times. The V gene is TRBV24-1, the J gene TRBJ2-7; perhaps TRBD1 as D (6 bases). V lost 4 bases and J 4 bases, leaving 16 bases between the germline ends. CDR3 size: 15 residues. Germline assignment: CDR1 KGHDR and CDR2 SFDVKD. The CDR3 nucleotides read TGTGCCACCAGTGACGACCAGGGGAATTCGTACGAGCAGTACGTC. This translates into CATSDDQGNSYEQYV.

This clonotype was detected only a few times. The genes are TRBV7-9 and TRBJ2-1, with D unresolved. Trimming stripped 1 base from V and 7 bases from J, with 5 bases between. This CDR3 contains 12 residues. CDR1 is SEHNR and CDR2 is FQNEAQ in the germline V gene (reference sequence). The CDR3 DNA sequence: TGTGCCAGCAGCTTAGTAACGAATGAGCAGTTCTTC. The encoded protein is CASSLVTNEQFF.

This clonotype has only a few counts. The chain uses TRBV7-8 and TRBJ1-2; TRBD1 matches 9 bases. After removal of 4 bases from V and 14 bases from J, the junction contained 8 bases not matched to a gene. Looked up from germline, CDR1 is SGHVS and CDR2 is FQNEAQ. The CDR3 sequence is 12 residues long. The CDR3 DNA sequence: TGTGCCAGCAGCTCTCCACAGGGGGCTCAGACCTTC. Translation gives CASSSPQGAQTF.

This clonotype was observed a handful of times. The chain joins TRBV28 to TRBJ1-6; 11 positions match TRBD1. Looked up from germline, CDR1 is MDHEN and CDR2 is SYDVKM. With 10 bases clipped from V and 10 bases from J, the junction kept 3 bases outside the gene matches. The CDR3 has 12 amino acids. The CDR3 DNA reads TGTGCCACTGGGACAGGGGGATCACCCCTCCACTTT. Translating it yields CATGTGGSPLHF.

This clonotype showed up just a few times. The rearrangement uses TRBV24-1 and TRBJ2-5, with a weak D call TRBD2 (6 bases). CDR3 size: 16 residues. Trimming pared 2 bases from V and 2 bases from J, leaving 14 bases between. The germline gives CDR1 KGHDR, CDR2 SFDVKD. CDR3 protein: CATSDSGAGTQETQYF. CDR3 nucleotide sequence: TGTGCCACCAGTGATTCCGGGGCGGGAACACAAGAGACCCAGTACTTC.

This clonotype has more than one count but fewer than ten. The gene calls are TRBV15 and TRBJ2-1; D may be TRBD1 (6 bases). The CDR3 loop spans 17 amino acids. Between the trimmed V and J ends, which lost 1 base and 7 bases, there was a span of 20 bases. Germline V gene data show CDR1 as LNHNV and CDR2 as YYDKDF (reference sequence). The CDR3 loop is CATSRGVVLSRGNEQFF. The CDR3 nucleotides are TGTGCCACCAGCAGAGGAGTGGTTCTTAGCAGGGGTAATGAGCAGTTCTTC.

This clonotype was counted a few times. CDR3 in DNA: TGCGCCAGCAGCAAAACAGGGAGGGGGACTGAAGCTTTCTTT. Protein sequence: CASSKTGRGTEAFF. The V call is TRBV5-1, the J call TRBJ1-1; a weak D match, TRBD1 (6 bases). This CDR3 contains 14 residues. Deletions cut 4 bases from V and 5 bases from J, with 15 bases between. Germline V gives CDR1 SGHRS, CDR2 YFSETQ.

This clonotype showed up just a few times. The J gene is TRBJ2-2, the V gene TRBV6-6; D is unclear. V lost 2 bases and J lost 6, with 16 bases in between. The CDR3 consists of 16 residues. Germline V CDR1 and CDR2: MNHNY, SVGAGI (reference sequence). CDR3 in DNA: TGTGCCAGCAGTTACGGTTTATATCCTCGGCCCGGGGAGCTGTTTTTT. Protein product: CASSYGLYPRPGELFF.

The J gene is TRBJ2-5, the V gene TRBV2; weak D call: TRBD1 (7 bases). The V end lost 7 bases, the J end lost 5 bases, and 11 bases lay between the germline ends. The germline gives CDR1 SNHLY, CDR2 FYNNEI. The length of the CDR3 is 12 residues. CDR3 nucleotide sequence: TGTGCCAGCAACCAGGGGGGCGAGACCCAGTACTTC. This encodes CASNQGGETQYF.

The sample holds many counts of this clonotype. CDR3 residues: CASSPGSTGANVLTF. CDR3 bases: TGTGCCAGCAGCCCTGGCTCGACCGGGGCCAACGTCCTGACTTTC. V is TRBV7-2 and J is TRBJ2-6; D not certain. Germline CDR1 SGHTA, CDR2 FQGNSA. The CDR3 loop spans 15 amino acids. Trimming pared 5 bases from V and 4 bases from J, leaving 12 bases between.

This clonotype was seen only a few times. The V gene is TRBV5-5, the J gene TRBJ1-4; 7 bases align to TRBD1. J gave up 7 bases and V 4 bases, and 4 bases lay outside the gene matches. Germline CDR1 reads SGHKS; CDR2 reads YYEKEE (reference sequence). This CDR3 spans 13 amino acids. The CDR3 spells CASSRPGGEKLFF. CDR3 bases: TGTGCCAGCAGCCGACCAGGGGGTGAAAAACTGTTTTTT.

The chain is built from TRBV5-1 and TRBJ2-7; TRBD1 is a possible D gene (5 bases). The CDR3 is made up of 15 amino acids. Germline loops: CDR1 SGHRS, CDR2 YFSETQ. The V and J ends lost 1 base and 3 bases respectively, with 14 bases between them. CDR3 protein: CASSLSGAANYEQYF. The CDR3 bases are TGCGCCAGCAGCTTGTCTGGGGCGGCTAACTACGAGCAGTACTTC.

This clonotype was seen a handful of times. The CDR3 DNA sequence: TGTGCCAGCAGTTGGGGGACAGGGGGAGACAATCAGCCCCAGCATTTT. It translates to CASSWGTGGDNQPQHF. The chain joins TRBV6-6 to TRBJ1-5; 11 bases agree with TRBD1. From germline, CDR1 is MNHNY and CDR2 SVGAGI (reference sequence). V was clipped by 4 bases and J by 3 bases; unmatched bases: 5. This CDR3 is built from 16 residues.

This sequence joins TRBV7-9 and TRBJ2-2, with a weak D call TRBD1 (5 bases). Germline V CDR1 and CDR2: SEHNR, FQNEAQ (reference sequence). The CDR3 covers 14 residues. Trimming took off 1 base at V and 7 bases at J, with 10 bases between the two ends. CDR3 in amino acids: CASSLGQGLGELFF. Here the CDR3 DNA reads TGTGCCAGCAGCTTAGGGCAGGGTCTCGGGGAGCTGTTTTTT.

V usage is TRBV4-3 and J usage is TRBJ1-2; 8 nucleotides align to TRBD1. CDR3 size: 15 residues. V trimming: 0 bases; J trimming: 4 bases; junction bases outside the gene matches: 4. The germline CDR1 and CDR2 sequences are LGHNA and YSLEER. This chain's CDR3 is CASSQDRRGLYGYTF. For the CDR3, the DNA is TGCGCCAGCAGCCAAGACCGCAGGGGGCTCTATGGCTACACCTTC.

The rearrangement uses TRBV20-1 and TRBJ1-2, with 8 bases that match TRBD1. V shed 6 bases, J shed 7 bases, and the junction held 16 bases outside the gene matches. CDR3 size: 15 residues. CDR1 is DFQATT and CDR2 is SNEGSKA in the germline V gene (reference sequence). CDR3 loop: CSASGTGWSTAGYTF. The CDR3 bases are TGCAGTGCGAGCGGGACAGGCTGGAGTACGGCTGGCTACACCTTC.

The chain recombines TRBV6-6 with TRBJ1-2; D is unresolved. There are 14 residues in the CDR3. Germline values: CDR1 MNHNY, CDR2 SVGAGI (reference sequence). Trimming stripped 2 bases from V and 6 bases from J, with 13 bases between. The CDR3, as DNA: TGTGCCAGCAGTTACGGGCGGGCTGGTGATGGCTACACCTTC. Its translation: CASSYGRAGDGYTF.

This sequence joins TRBV29-1 and TRBJ1-1; 8 nucleotides agree with TRBD1. The V and J ends lost 5 bases and 0 bases, in that order; junction bases with no gene match: 8. The V gene's germline CDR1 is SQVTM and CDR2 ANQGSEA. The CDR3 runs 15 residues. The CDR3 nucleotides are TGCAGCGTTCAATACAGGGGGGAAATGAACACTGAAGCTTTCTTT. The encoded protein is CSVQYRGEMNTEAFF.

The gene calls are TRBV6-2 or TRBV6-3 and TRBJ1-5; 10 positions match TRBD1. Trimming cost V 5 bases and J 2 bases; bases outside gene matches: 12. The CDR3 runs 18 residues. Looked up from germline, CDR1 is MNHEY and CDR2 is SVGEGT. CDR3 protein: CASSGDRGRVSGNQPQHF. The CDR3 bases are TGTGCCAGCAGTGGAGACAGGGGGCGCGTCTCTGGCAATCAGCCCCAGCATTTT.

Only a few counts were recorded for this clonotype. V usage is TRBV7-2 and J usage is TRBJ1-3; 11 nucleotides match TRBD1. Germline CDR1 and CDR2: SGHTA and FQGNSA. The CDR3 covers 19 residues. V gave up 1 base and J gave up 0 bases; unmatched junction bases: 8. DNA of the CDR3: TGTGCCAGCAGCTTAGATCTAGGACAGGGGGCTAGCTCTGGAAACACCATATATTTT. Amino acid sequence: CASSLDLGQGASSGNTIYF.

The chain couples TRBV5-1 to TRBJ1-4; D gene unclear. Trimming removed 5 bases from V and 1 base from J, with 12 bases in between. The CDR3 contains 15 residues. Germline V lookup: CDR1 SGHRS, CDR2 YFSETQ. CDR3 DNA sequence: TGCGCCAGCAGGTCTGTCCGGGAAACTAATGAAAAACTGTTTTTT. As protein: CASRSVRETNEKLFF.